These 7 T cell receptor beta chains share one sample of origin, sequenced in a study of PD-L1 blockade in urothelial cancer. Sequencing used immunoSEQ multiplex PCR; TCRdb keeps in-frame clones, though not all of them. The sample holds more than 30,000 clones, around 80% seen once. The sequences come from PBMCs, collected around atezolizumab (anti-PD-L1) treatment. These receptors were obtained from a man aged 60-69 years with urothelial cancer.

This rearrangement joins TRBV7-9 to TRBJ2-1; 9 bases match TRBD2. The length of the CDR3 is 16 residues. The V gene's germline CDR1 is SEHNR and CDR2 FQNEAQ (reference sequence). The V and J ends lost 0 bases and 8 bases, in that order; junction bases with no gene match: 8. The CDR3: CASSLALAGGPDEQFF. CDR3 DNA sequence: TGTGCCAGCAGCTTAGCGCTGGCGGGAGGGCCGGATGAGCAGTTCTTC.

This chain links TRBV5-1 with TRBJ1-3, with D tentatively TRBD1 (5 bases). Germline values: CDR1 SGHRS, CDR2 YFSETQ. The CDR3 totals 14 residues. Trimming cost V 3 bases and J 7 bases, with 14 bases left between them. The CDR3: CASSSTGLGNTIYF. The CDR3 nucleotides are TGCGCCAGCAGCTCAACAGGTTTAGGGAACACCATATATTTT.

CDR3 loop: CASSSTGFGYF. The CDR3 DNA reads TGTGCCAGCAGCTCAACAGGGTTCGGGTACTTC. V gene TRBV28 combines with J gene TRBJ2-7, with D possibly matching TRBD1 (6 bases). The CDR3 is made up of 11 amino acids. CDR1 is MDHEN, CDR2 SYDVKM, per germline. V was shortened by 6 bases and J by 12 bases, with 15 bases between the two germline ends. Complete variable domain (other parts from reference TRBV28 and TRBJ2-7): DVKVTQSSRYLVKRTGEKVFLECVQDMDHENMFWYRQDPGLGLRLIYFSYDVKMKEKGDIPEGYSVSREKKERFSLILESASTNQTSMYLCASSSTGFGYFGPGTRLTVT.

The CDR3 spells CASSVTRQLNTGELFF. DNA of the CDR3: TGTGCCAGCAGCGTAACCAGACAGCTGAACACCGGGGAGCTGTTTTTT. The chain has TRBV7-9 and TRBJ2-2; D is possibly TRBD1 (5 bases). V was pared by 5 bases and J by 1 base, with 14 bases between. The CDR3 has 16 residues. Germline values: CDR1 SEHNR, CDR2 FQNEAQ (reference sequence).

V gene TRBV7-2 combines with J gene TRBJ2-2, with D unclear. Trimming pared 4 bases from V and 1 base from J, leaving 7 bases between. The CDR3 is 14 amino acids. Per germline, CDR1 SGHTA and CDR2 FQGNSA. This CDR3 is CASSSYLNTGELFF. In DNA, the CDR3 is TGTGCCAGCAGCTCCTACCTGAACACCGGGGAGCTGTTTTTT.

V is TRBV27 and J is TRBJ2-1, with a possible D match to TRBD2 (6 bases). Trimming took off 3 bases at V and 0 bases at J, with 12 bases between the two ends. Germline V gene data show CDR1 as MNHEY and CDR2 as SMNVEV (reference sequence). The CDR3 runs 16 residues. In DNA, the CDR3 is TGTGCCAGCAGTTTCCTCGGAGGGAGCTCCTACAATGAGCAGTTCTTC. It specifies CASSFLGGSSYNEQFF.

The chain is built from TRBV5-6 and TRBJ2-5, with 7 bases aligning to TRBD1. This CDR3 comprises 13 residues. V dropped 5 bases and J dropped 3; count of bases not matched to a gene: 4. The germline V gene encodes CDR1 SGHDT and CDR2 YYEEEE. The CDR3 DNA reads as TGTGCCAGCAGTTCCCAGGGGGAAGAGACCCAGTACTTC. As protein: CASSSQGEETQYF.